This TCR beta chain was recovered during a study of blood T cell repertoires in COVID-19. Study in general: The cDNA or gDNA used as material had been derived from T cells, B-cell-depleted T cells, or PBMCs.

Comment on this clone: The identical CDR3 is also encoded by other nucleotide sequences in the sample.

Trimming cost V 1 base and J 2 bases, with 9 bases left between them. The germline V gene encodes CDR1 LNHNV and CDR2 YYDKDF (reference sequence). The CDR3 spans 14 residues. In the authors' workflow: From reference gene primer amplification, estimates of nucleated cell counts were derived. Repertoires were generated with immunoSEQ multiplex PCR, while TCRdb's copy carries only in-frame clones and drops some. V, J and clone size are those of that table, while D and trimming were read from the DNA. The sample lists roughly 400,000 clones; roughly 86% were seen once. Assignments of participants to cohorts depended upon their own reported clinical history. Recovered status in Cohort 3 required two negative PCRs, clearance, or symptom resolution.

Sequenced: PBMCs or T cells enriched from blood (not recorded which). This TCR came from a young woman who had recovered from COVID-19. The chain combines TRBV15 with TRBJ2-7; D possibly corresponds to TRBD2 (5 bases). The CDR3 loop is CATSRGGQTYEQYF. CDR3 nucleotide sequence: TGTGCCACCAGCAGAGGAGGGCAGACCTACGAGCAGTACTTC.